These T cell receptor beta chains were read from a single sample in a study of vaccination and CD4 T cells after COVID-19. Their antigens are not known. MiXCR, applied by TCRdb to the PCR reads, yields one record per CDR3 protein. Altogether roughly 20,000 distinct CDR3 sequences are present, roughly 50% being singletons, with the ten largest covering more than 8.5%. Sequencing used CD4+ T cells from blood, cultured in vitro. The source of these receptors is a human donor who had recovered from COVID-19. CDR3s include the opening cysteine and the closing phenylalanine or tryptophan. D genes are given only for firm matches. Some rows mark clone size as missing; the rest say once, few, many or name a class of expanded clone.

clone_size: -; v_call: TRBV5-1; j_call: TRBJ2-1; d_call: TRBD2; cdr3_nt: TGCGCCAGCAGCTTGGTAGCGGGAGGGCCTGGTGAGCAGTTCTTC; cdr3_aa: CASSLVAGGPGEQFF
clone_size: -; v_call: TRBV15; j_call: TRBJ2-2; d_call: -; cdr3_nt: TGTGCCACCAGCAGGGCTTACCGACAGTCGGACACCGGGGAGCTGTTTTTT; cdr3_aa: CATSRAYRQSDTGELFF
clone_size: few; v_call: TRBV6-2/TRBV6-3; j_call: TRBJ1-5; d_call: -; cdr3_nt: TGTGCCAGCACTACTTGGCAGAATAGCAATCAGCCCCAGCATTTT; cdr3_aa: CASTTWQNSNQPQHF
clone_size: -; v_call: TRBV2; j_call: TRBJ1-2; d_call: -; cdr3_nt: TGTGCCAGCAGCGAGAAGGGGGGGCGAAGTAGCTATGGCTACACCTTC; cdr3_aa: CASSEKGGRSSYGYTF
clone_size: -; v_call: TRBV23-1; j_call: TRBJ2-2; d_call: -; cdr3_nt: TGCGCCAGCAGTTATCACAGGGATAGCGGGGAGCTGTTTTTT; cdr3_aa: CASSYHRDSGELFF
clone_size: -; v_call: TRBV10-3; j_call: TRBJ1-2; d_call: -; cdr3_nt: TGTGCCATCAGTGAGTACTTGCAGCCCAAACCCCTTAACTATGGCTACACCTTC; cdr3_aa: CAISEYLQPKPLNYGYTF
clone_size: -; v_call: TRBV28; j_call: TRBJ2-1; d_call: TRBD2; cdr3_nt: TGTGCCAGCAGTGCCCCGGGTAGCGGGAGGTCCAATGAGCAGTTCTTC; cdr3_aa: CASSAPGSGRSNEQFF
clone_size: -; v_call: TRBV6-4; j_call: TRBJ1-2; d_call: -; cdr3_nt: TGTGCCAGCAGTGAAATGGGGAACTATGGCTACACCTTC; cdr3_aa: CASSEMGNYGYTF
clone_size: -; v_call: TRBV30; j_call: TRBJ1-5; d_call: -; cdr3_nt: TGTGCCTGGAGCCATTCGACATCCAGTTTTGGTCCCCAGCATTTT; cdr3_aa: CAWSHSTSSFGPQHF
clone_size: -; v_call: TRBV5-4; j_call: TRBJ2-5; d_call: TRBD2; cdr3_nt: TGTGCCAGCAGCTCGCGACGGGGGGGGCAAGAGACCCAGTACTTC; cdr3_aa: CASSSRRGGQETQYF
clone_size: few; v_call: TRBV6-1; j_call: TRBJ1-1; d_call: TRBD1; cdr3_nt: TGTGCCAGCCCCACCGCAGGACAGGGGGCAAACACTGAAGCTTTCTTT; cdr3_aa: CASPTAGQGANTEAFF
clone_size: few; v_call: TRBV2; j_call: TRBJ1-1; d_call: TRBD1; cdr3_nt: TGTGCCAGTAGCGGACAGGGGAACACTGAAGCTTTCTTT; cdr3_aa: CASSGQGNTEAFF
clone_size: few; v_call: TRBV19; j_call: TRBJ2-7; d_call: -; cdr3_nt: TGTGCCAGTAGCCCACAAGGGTCAGCTAACGAGCAGTACTTC; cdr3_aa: CASSPQGSANEQYF
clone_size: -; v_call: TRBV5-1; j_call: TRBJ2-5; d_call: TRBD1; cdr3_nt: TGCGCCAGCAGCCTAAGACAGGGGCAAGAGACCCAGTACTTC; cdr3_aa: CASSLRQGQETQYF
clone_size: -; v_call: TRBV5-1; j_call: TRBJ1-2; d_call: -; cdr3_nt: TGCGCCAGCAGCTTAGGGGGGACGGGTACCCATGGCTACACCTTC; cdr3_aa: CASSLGGTGTHGYTF
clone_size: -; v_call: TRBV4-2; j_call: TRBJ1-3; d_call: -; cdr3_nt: TGTGCCAGCAGCCAAGACTCATCTAGCGGAAACACCATATATTTT; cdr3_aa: CASSQDSSSGNTIYF
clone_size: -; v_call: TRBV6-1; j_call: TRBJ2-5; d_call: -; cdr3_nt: TGTGCCAGCAGTCCTCAAGACCCACAAGAGACCCAGTACTTC; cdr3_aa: CASSPQDPQETQYF
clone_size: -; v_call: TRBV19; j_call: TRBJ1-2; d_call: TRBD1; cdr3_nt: TGTGCCAGTAGCCGTATACTAGGGACAGTCCACTTC; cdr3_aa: CASSRILGTVHF
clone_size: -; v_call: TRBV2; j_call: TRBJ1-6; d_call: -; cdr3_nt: TGTGCCAGCAGTGAGGGGACGCGGACTAATTCACCCCTCCACTTT; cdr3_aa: CASSEGTRTNSPLHF
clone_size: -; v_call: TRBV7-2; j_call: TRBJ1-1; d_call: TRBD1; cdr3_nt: TGTGCCAGCAGCTTCGACAGGGTCACTGAAGCTTTCTTT; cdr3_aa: CASSFDRVTEAFF
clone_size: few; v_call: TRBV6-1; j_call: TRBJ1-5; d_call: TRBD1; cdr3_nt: TGTGCCAGCAGTCCCGGACAGGCGATTCAGCCCCAGCATTTT; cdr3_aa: CASSPGQAIQPQHF
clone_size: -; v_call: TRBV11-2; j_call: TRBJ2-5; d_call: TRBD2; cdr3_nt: TGTGCCAGCAGCTTTAACGCGGGGGGCCAAGAGACCCAGTACTTC; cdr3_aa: CASSFNAGGQETQYF
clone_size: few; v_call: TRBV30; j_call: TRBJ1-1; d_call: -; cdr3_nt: TGTGCCTGGAGTGATTTGGGCAGGTCCTACAACACTGAAGCTTTCTTT; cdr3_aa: CAWSDLGRSYNTEAFF
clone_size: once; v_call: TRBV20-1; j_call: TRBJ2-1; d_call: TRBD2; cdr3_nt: TGCAGTGCCCCCTCGACTAGCGGGAGCTCCTACAATGAGCAGTTCTTC; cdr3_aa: CSAPSTSGSSYNEQFF
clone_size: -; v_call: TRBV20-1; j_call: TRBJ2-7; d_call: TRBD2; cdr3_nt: TGCAGTGCCCGGACTAGTGGGAAGGAAGAGCAGTACTTC; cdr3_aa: CSARTSGKEEQYF
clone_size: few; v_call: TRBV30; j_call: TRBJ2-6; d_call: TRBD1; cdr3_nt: TGTGCCTGGGACAGGGCTTCTGGGGCCAACGTCCTGACTTTC; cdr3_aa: CAWDRASGANVLTF
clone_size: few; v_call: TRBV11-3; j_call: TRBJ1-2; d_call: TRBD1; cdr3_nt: TGTGCCAGCAGCTTAGACTCCGGGACAGGGGCTTCTGCCTGCACCTTC; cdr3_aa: CASSLDSGTGASACTF
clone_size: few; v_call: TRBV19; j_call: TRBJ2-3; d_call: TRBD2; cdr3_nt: TGTGCCAGCGCACTAGCGGGCCAAACCACAGATACGCAGTATTTT; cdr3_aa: CASALAGQTTDTQYF